This is a list of T cell receptor beta chains from one sample in a study of CD8+ T cells in alopecia areata. Sequencing was performed with immunoSEQ multiplex PCR; in TCRdb, only in-frame clones are kept and a portion is missing. The sample includes hundreds of thousands of clones, around two fifths of them seen just once. The sample here was CD4+ T cells sorted from blood, taken between weeks 30 and 35, from a patient treated with tofacitinib. The receptor source for this set is a human donor with alopecia areata. Both conserved end residues are part of each CDR3. D genes are given only for firm matches. Some rows have no size entry. The others give once, few or many, or a class for an expanded clone.

NA	TRBJ1-1	15	TRBD1	TRBV29-1	CSVGYTGGARTEAFF	TGCAGCGTTGGATATACAGGGGGCGCAAGGACTGAAGCTTTCTTT
NA	TRBJ2-1	17	TRBD1	TRBV29-1	CSVEEDAGGWYSNEQFF	TGCAGCGTTGAAGAGGATGCAGGGGGATGGTATAGCAATGAGCAGTTCTTC
NA	TRBJ2-2	13	NA	TRBV30	CAWRTPNTGELFF	TGTGCCTGGAGGACTCCGAACACCGGGGAGCTGTTTTTT
NA	TRBJ1-6	13	NA	TRBV14	CASSQVLSSPLHF	TGTGCCAGCAGCCAAGTCCTTAGTTCACCCCTCCACTTT
NA	TRBJ2-7	15	TRBD2	TRBV30	CAWSKTSGMVYEQYF	TGTGCCTGGAGTAAAACTAGCGGGATGGTATACGAGCAGTACTTC
NA	TRBJ2-1	15	NA	TRBV29-1	CSVVRLTSSYNEQFF	TGCAGCGTTGTCCGGCTCACTAGCTCCTACAATGAGCAGTTCTTC
NA	TRBJ2-2	12	NA	TRBV6-1	CASSGNTGELFF	TGTGCCAGCAGTGGGAACACCGGGGAGCTGTTTTTT
few	TRBJ1-1	11	NA	TRBV29-1	CSVGQNTEAFF	TGCAGCGTTGGACAGAACACTGAAGCTTTCTTT
NA	TRBJ2-7	16	TRBD2	TRBV7-6	CASSSSGRADLDEQYF	TGTGCCAGCAGCTCTAGCGGGAGGGCCGATTTGGACGAGCAGTACTTC
few	TRBJ1-4	14	NA	TRBV30	CAWALMGLNEKLFF	TGTGCCTGGGCCCTAATGGGGCTTAATGAAAAACTGTTTTTT
once	TRBJ2-5	15	NA	TRBV28	CASSLWDAREETQYF	TGTGCCAGCAGTTTGTGGGACGCTCGAGAGGAGACCCAGTACTTC
NA	TRBJ2-7	15	TRBD2	TRBV9	CASSPGLETLWEQYF	TGTGCCAGCAGCCCCGGACTAGAAACCCTCTGGGAGCAGTACTTC
NA	TRBJ1-1	13	NA	TRBV7-6	CASSPRINTEAFF	TGTGCCAGCAGCCCTAGGATCAACACTGAAGCTTTCTTT
NA	TRBJ1-2	12	NA	TRBV30	CAWTDLKIGYTF	TGTGCCTGGACGGATCTTAAGATTGGCTACACCTTC
NA	TRBJ2-7	15	NA	TRBV1	CTSSQEYSGSYEQYF	TGCACCAGCAGCCAAGAATATAGCGGCTCCTACGAGCAGTACTTC
NA	TRBJ1-1	14	TRBD1	TRBV14	CASSPLGTGGKAFF	TGTGCCAGCAGCCCTCTAGGGACAGGGGGCAAAGCTTTCTTT
NA	TRBJ2-7	14	NA	TRBV10-2	CASTRDPRGNEQYF	TGCGCCAGCACCCGGGACCCCCGGGGCAACGAGCAGTACTTC
NA	TRBJ2-5	17	NA	TRBV9	CASSRPGGGRGQETQYF	TGTGCCAGCAGTCGACCGGGTGGGGGACGCGGACAAGAGACCCAGTACTTC
NA	TRBJ1-1	14	NA	TRBV30	CAWSVRTPPAEAFF	TGTGCCTGGAGTGTACGTACCCCTCCAGCTGAAGCTTTCTTT
NA	TRBJ1-2	13	NA	TRBV5-1	CASSLWQGTGYTF	TGCGCCAGCAGCTTGTGGCAGGGGACGGGCTACACCTTC
few	TRBJ2-3	13	NA	TRBV5-1	CASSVGAGDTQYF	TGCGCCAGCAGCGTCGGAGCGGGAGATACGCAGTATTTT
NA	TRBJ1-2	15	TRBD1	TRBV9	CASSVGGTGSYGYTF	TGTGCCAGCAGCGTAGGGGGGACAGGCTCTTATGGCTACACCTTC
few	TRBJ1-1	14	NA	TRBV29-1	CSVVGGLGILGAFF	TGCAGCGTTGTTGGGGGGTTAGGGATCCTCGGAGCTTTCTTT
NA	TRBJ2-2	16	TRBD2	TRBV5-1	CASQRTSGANTGELFF	TGCGCCAGCCAGAGGACTAGCGGGGCGAACACCGGGGAGCTGTTTTTT
NA	TRBJ2-6	16	NA	TRBV18	CASSPRTSSGANVLTF	TGTGCCAGCTCACCACGAACCTCCTCTGGGGCCAACGTCCTGACTTTC
NA	TRBJ2-3	16	NA	TRBV5-1	CASSFRAGASTDTQYF	TGCGCCAGCAGCTTCAGGGCGGGGGCAAGCACAGATACGCAGTATTTT
few	TRBJ2-3	14	TRBD2	TRBV7-2	CASSVSGGTDTQYF	TGTGCCAGCAGCGTTAGCGGGGGGACAGATACGCAGTATTTT
NA	TRBJ2-3	11	NA	TRBV13	CASSQRDTQYF	TGTGCCAGCAGCCAAAGGGATACGCAGTATTTT
few	TRBJ1-3	15	TRBD1	TRBV18	CASSPDRPSGNTIYF	TGTGCCAGCTCACCGGACAGGCCGTCCGGAAACACCATATATTTT
few	TRBJ1-2	13	TRBD1	TRBV29-1	CSVATGAWGGYTF	TGCAGCGTTGCCACAGGGGCATGGGGGGGCTACACCTTC
NA	TRBJ1-2	15	NA	TRBV27	CASSLSPAGDYGYTF	TGTGCCAGCAGTTTATCCCCGGCCGGGGACTATGGCTACACCTTC
NA	TRBJ1-5	15	NA	TRBV19	CASSLQRNSNQPQHF	TGTGCCAGTAGTCTTCAGAGAAATAGCAATCAGCCCCAGCATTTT
NA	TRBJ1-4	14	NA	TRBV4-1	CASSQDVGTEKLFF	TGCGCCAGCAGCCAAGATGTGGGGACTGAAAAACTGTTTTTT
few	TRBJ2-6	14	NA	TRBV15	CATSGGAGANVLTF	TGTGCCACCAGCGGCGGGGCTGGGGCCAACGTCCTGACTTTC
NA	TRBJ2-7	15	TRBD2	TRBV10-3	CAISESRLARGEQYF	TGTGCCATCAGTGAGTCGCGACTAGCGCGGGGGGAGCAGTACTTC
many	TRBJ2-1	15	NA	TRBV7-2	CASSLDPSSYNEQFF	TGTGCCAGCAGCTTAGACCCGAGCTCCTACAATGAGCAGTTCTTC
once	TRBJ2-1	14	TRBD1	TRBV30	CAWSGGRGNNEQFF	TGTGCCTGGAGTGGGGGCAGGGGGAACAATGAGCAGTTCTTC
NA	TRBJ2-1	15	NA	TRBV9	CASTSGGVSSNEQFF	TGTGCCAGCACTTCAGGAGGGGTCAGTAGCAATGAGCAGTTCTTC
NA	TRBJ2-3	15	TRBD2	TRBV7-3	CASSWGLAGDDTQYF	TGTGCCAGCAGCTGGGGACTAGCGGGAGATGATACGCAGTATTTT
NA	TRBJ2-3	14	NA	TRBV25-1	CASSESPGGSTQYF	TGTGCCAGCAGTGAATCTCCCGGGGGAAGTACGCAGTATTTT
NA	TRBJ2-7	15	NA	TRBV5-1	CASSIGQPAFGEQYF	TGCGCCAGCAGCATAGGACAGCCGGCTTTTGGCGAGCAGTACTTC
NA	TRBJ1-6	13	NA	TRBV7-3	CASSLSWDSPLHF	TGTGCCAGCAGCTTATCTTGGGATTCACCCCTCCACTTT
few	TRBJ2-1	17	NA	TRBV2	CASSDYSGTYLPNEQFF	TGTGCCAGCAGCGACTATTCAGGGACCTATCTCCCCAATGAGCAGTTCTTC
NA	TRBJ2-2	15	TRBD2	TRBV5-1	CASRTSGALTGELFF	TGCGCCAGCAGGACTAGCGGGGCTCTCACCGGGGAGCTGTTTTTT
few	TRBJ1-5	14	NA	TRBV5-1	CASSLDRGNQPQHF	TGCGCCAGCAGCTTGGACAGGGGCAATCAGCCCCAGCATTTT
few	TRBJ2-1	15	TRBD2	TRBV30	CAWSVGTSGRDEQFF	TGTGCCTGGAGTGTGGGGACTAGCGGGAGGGATGAGCAGTTCTTC
few	TRBJ2-3	15	TRBD2	TRBV6-5	CASSRGLAFRDTQYF	TGTGCCAGCAGCCGGGGACTAGCGTTTAGAGATACGCAGTATTTT
NA	TRBJ2-7	15	NA	TRBV15	CATSRGEGPRNEQYF	TGTGCCACCAGCAGAGGTGAGGGGCCGAGGAACGAGCAGTACTTC
once	TRBJ1-4	17	NA	TRBV7-2	CASSPQSFRGANEKLFF	TGTGCCAGCAGCCCGCAATCCTTTCGGGGGGCTAATGAAAAACTGTTTTTT
NA	TRBJ1-1	14	TRBD1	TRBV5-1	CASSEGQASTEAFF	TGCGCCAGCAGCGAGGGACAGGCGTCCACTGAAGCTTTCTTT
few	TRBJ1-2	13	TRBD1	TRBV5-6	CASSLTGVNGYTF	TGTGCCAGCAGCTTGACAGGGGTGAATGGCTACACCTTC
NA	TRBJ2-5	14	NA	TRBV5-1	CASSLGTASETQYF	TGCGCCAGCAGCCTAGGGACTGCCTCGGAGACCCAGTACTTC
few	TRBJ2-3	17	TRBD2	TRBV5-1	CASSQLTSGVSTDTQYF	TGCGCCAGCAGCCAACTTACTAGCGGGGTCAGCACAGATACGCAGTATTTT
few	TRBJ2-5	13	NA	TRBV10-3	CAITPNGGGTQYF	TGTGCCATCACTCCCAACGGAGGGGGGACCCAGTACTTC
few	TRBJ2-7	15	NA	TRBV7-3	CASSEGSAGTYEQYF	TGTGCCAGCAGCGAAGGGTCGGCAGGGACCTACGAGCAGTACTTC
few	TRBJ1-2	10	NA	TRBV25-1	CASSDPRYTF	TGTGCCAGCAGTGACCCGCGCTACACCTTC
few	TRBJ1-1	11	NA	TRBV29-1	CSFQNEGEAFF	TGCAGCTTCCAAAATGAGGGTGAAGCTTTCTTT
NA	TRBJ2-2	14	TRBD1	TRBV9	CASSAQGFAGELFF	TGTGCCAGCAGCGCACAGGGGTTTGCCGGGGAGCTGTTTTTT